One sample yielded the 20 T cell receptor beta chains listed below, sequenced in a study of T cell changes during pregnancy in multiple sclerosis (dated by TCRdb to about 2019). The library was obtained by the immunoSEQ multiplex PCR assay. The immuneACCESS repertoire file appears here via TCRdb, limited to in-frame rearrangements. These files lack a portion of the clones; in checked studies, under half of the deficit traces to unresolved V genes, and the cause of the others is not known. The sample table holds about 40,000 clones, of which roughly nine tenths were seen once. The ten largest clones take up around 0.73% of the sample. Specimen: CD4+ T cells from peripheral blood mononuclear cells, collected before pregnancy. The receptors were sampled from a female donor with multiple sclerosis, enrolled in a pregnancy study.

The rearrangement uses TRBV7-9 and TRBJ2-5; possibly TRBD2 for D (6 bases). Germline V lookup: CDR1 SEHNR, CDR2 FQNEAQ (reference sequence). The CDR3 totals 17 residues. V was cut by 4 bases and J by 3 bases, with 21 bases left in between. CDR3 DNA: TGTGCCAGCAGCTCAGGCCGGGAGCCATGGGGGGAAGAGACCCAGTACTTC. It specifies CASSSGREPWGEETQYF.

CDR3 nucleotide sequence: TGTGCCAGCAGCCCTCGCCAGGACTCTTTGGGTACCTACGAGCAGTACTTC. This codes for CASSPRQDSLGTYEQYF. This chain connects TRBV9 to TRBJ2-7, with a tentative D call TRBD2 (5 bases). Trimming removed 4 bases from V and 2 bases from J, with 22 bases in between. In germline, CDR1 is SGDLS, CDR2 YYNGEE. This CDR3 is built from 17 residues.

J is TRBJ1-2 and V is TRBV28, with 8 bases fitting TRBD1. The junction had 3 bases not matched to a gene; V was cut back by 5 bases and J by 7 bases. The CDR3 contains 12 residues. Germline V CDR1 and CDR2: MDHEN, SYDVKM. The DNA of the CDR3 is TGTGCCAGCAGTGCCGACAGGGGTGGCTACACCTTC. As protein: CASSADRGGYTF.

CDR3 coding DNA: TGTGCCAGCAGTGACAGGGTAGGCACCTTC. This gives the protein CASSDRVGTF. The chain carries TRBV6-1 and TRBJ1-2; D might be TRBD1 (5 bases). The CDR3 covers 10 residues. Trimming took 3 bases from V and 13 from J, leaving 9 bases between them. The germline V gene has CDR1 MNHNS and CDR2 SASEGT.

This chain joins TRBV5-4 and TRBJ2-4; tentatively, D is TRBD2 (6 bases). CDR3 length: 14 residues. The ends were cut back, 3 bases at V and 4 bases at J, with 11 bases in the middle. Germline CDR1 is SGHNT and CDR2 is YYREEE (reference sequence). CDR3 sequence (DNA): TGTGCCAGCAGCTCCGGCGGGGTAAAAAACATTCAGTACTTC. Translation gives CASSSGGVKNIQYF. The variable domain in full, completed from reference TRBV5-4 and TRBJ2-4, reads ETGVTQSPTHLIKTRGQQVTLRCSSQSGHNTVSWYQQALGQGPQFIFQYYREEENGRGNFPPRFSGLQFPNYSSELNVNALELDDSALYLCASSSGGVKNIQYFGAGTRLSVL.

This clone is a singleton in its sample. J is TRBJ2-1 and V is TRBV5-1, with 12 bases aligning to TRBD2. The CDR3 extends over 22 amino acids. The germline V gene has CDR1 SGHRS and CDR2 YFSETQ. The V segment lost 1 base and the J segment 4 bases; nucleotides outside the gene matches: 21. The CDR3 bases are TGCGCCAGCAGCTTGCCACCCCCGACCCTGCCTAGCGGGAGGGGCCTATACAATGAGCAGTTCTTC. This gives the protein CASSLPPPTLPSGRGLYNEQFF.

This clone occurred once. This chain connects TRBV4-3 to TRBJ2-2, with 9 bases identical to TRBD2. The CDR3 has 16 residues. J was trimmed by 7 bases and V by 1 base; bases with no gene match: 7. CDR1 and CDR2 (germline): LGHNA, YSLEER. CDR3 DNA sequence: TGCGCCAGCAGCCAAGTTCTAGCGGGATTAGTCGGGGAGCTGTTTTTT. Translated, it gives CASSQVLAGLVGELFF.

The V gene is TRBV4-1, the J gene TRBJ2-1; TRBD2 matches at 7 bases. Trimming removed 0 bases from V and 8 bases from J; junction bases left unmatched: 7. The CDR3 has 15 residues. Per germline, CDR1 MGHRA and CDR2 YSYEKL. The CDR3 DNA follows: TGCGCCAGCAGCCAAGAGACTAGCCTGGCGGATGAGCAGTTCTTC. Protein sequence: CASSQETSLADEQFF.

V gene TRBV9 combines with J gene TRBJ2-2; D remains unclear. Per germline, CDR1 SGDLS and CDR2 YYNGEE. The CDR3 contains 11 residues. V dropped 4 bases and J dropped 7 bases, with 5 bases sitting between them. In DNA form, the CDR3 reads TGTGCCAGCAGCTCCCTCGGGGAGCTGTTTTTT. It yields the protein CASSSLGELFF.

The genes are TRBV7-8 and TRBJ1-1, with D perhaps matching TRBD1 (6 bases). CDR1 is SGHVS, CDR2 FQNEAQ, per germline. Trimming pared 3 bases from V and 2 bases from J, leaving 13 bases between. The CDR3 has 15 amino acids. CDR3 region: CASSFYPGTNTEAFF. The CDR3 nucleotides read TGTGCCAGCAGCTTTTACCCCGGGACAAACACTGAAGCTTTCTTT. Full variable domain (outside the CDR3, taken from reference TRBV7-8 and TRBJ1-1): GAGVSQSPRYKVAKRGQDVALRCDPISGHVSLFWYQQALGQGPEFLTYFQNEAQLDKSGLPSDRFFAERPEGSVSTLKIQRTQQEDSAVYLCASSFYPGTNTEAFFGQGTRLTVV.

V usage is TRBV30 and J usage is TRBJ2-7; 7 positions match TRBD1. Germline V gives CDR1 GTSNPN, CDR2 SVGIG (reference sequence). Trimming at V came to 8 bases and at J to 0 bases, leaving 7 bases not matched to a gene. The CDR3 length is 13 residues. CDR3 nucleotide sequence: TGTGCCGGGAACCGGGACAGCTCCTACGAGCAGTACTTC. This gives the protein CAGNRDSSYEQYF. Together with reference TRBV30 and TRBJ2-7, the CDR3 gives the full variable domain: SQTIHQWPATLVQPVGSPLSLECTVEGTSNPNLYWYRQAAGRGLQLLFYSVGIGQISSEVPQNLSASRPQDRQFILSSKKLLLSDSGFYLCAGNRDSSYEQYFGPGTRLTVT.

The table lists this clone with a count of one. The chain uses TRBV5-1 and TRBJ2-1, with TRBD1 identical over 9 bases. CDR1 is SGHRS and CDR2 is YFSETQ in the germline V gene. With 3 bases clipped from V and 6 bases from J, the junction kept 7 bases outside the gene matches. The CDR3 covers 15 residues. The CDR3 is CASSSQDRGGNEQFF. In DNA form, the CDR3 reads TGCGCCAGCAGCTCCCAGGACAGGGGAGGCAATGAGCAGTTCTTC.

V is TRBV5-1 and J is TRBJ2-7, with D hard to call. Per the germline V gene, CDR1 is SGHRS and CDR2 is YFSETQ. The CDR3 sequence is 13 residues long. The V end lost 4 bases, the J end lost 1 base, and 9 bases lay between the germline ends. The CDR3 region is CASSPHPSYEQYF. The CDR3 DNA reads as TGCGCCAGCAGCCCACACCCTTCCTACGAGCAGTACTTC.

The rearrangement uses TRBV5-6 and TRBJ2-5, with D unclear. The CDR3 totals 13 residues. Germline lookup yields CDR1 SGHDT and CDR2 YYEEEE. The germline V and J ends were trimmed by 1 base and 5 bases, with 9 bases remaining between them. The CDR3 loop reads CASSLSRSETQYF. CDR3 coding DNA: TGTGCCAGCAGCTTGTCCAGGTCGGAGACCCAGTACTTC.

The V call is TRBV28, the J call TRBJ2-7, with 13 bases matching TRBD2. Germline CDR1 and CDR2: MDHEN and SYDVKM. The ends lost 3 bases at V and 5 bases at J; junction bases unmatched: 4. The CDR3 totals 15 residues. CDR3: CASSFGTSGIHEQYF. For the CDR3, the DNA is TGTGCCAGCAGTTTTGGGACTAGCGGGATCCACGAGCAGTACTTC.

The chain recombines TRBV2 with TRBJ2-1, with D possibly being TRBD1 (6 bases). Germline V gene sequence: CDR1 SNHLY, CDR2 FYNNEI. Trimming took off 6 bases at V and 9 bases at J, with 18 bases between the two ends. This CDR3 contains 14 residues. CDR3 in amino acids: CASRHRELLIEQFF. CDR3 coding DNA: TGTGCCAGCAGGCACAGGGAATTACTGATTGAGCAGTTCTTC.

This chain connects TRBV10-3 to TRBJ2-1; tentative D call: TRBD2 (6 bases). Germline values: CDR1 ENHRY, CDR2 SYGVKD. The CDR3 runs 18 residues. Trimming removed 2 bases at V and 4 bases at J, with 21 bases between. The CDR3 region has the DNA TGTGCCATCAGTGAGCCAGGAGGGAGCCTTGGGATATACAATGAGCAGTTCTTC. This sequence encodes CAISEPGGSLGIYNEQFF.

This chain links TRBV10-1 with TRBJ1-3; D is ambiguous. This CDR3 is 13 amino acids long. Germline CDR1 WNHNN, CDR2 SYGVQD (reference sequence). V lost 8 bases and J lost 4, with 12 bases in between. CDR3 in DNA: TGCGCCAGCGGCGGCCGCGGAGGAAACACCATATATTTT. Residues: CASGGRGGNTIYF.

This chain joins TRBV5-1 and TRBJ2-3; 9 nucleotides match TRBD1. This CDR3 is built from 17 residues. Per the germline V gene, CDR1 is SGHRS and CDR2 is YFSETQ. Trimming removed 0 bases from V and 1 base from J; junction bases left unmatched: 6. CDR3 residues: CASSLGDRDLGTDTQYF. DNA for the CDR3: TGCGCCAGCAGCTTGGGGGACAGGGATTTGGGCACAGATACGCAGTATTTT.

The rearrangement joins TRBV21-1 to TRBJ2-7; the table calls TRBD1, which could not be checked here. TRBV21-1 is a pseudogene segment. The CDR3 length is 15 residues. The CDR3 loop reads CASSITGYLSYEQYF. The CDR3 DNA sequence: TGTGCCAGCAGCATAACAGGGTATCTCTCCTACGAGCAGTACTTC.